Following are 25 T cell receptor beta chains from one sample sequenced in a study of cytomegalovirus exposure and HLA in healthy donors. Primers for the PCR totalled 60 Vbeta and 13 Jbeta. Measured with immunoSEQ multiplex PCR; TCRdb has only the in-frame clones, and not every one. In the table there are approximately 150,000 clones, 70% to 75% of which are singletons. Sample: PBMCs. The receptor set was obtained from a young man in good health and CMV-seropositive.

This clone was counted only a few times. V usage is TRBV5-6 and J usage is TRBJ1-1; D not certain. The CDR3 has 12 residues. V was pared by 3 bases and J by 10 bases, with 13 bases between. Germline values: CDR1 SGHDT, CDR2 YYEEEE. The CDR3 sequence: CASSSRRGGAFF. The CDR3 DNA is TGTGCCAGCAGCTCAAGACGCGGAGGAGCTTTCTTT.

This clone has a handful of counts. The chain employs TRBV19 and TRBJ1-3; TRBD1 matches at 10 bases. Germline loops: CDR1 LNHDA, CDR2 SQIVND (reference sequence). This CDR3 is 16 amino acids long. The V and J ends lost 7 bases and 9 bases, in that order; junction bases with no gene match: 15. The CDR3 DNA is TGTGCCAGTACACTCGGAAGGGGACAGGGGACAGGCACCATATATTTT. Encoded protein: CASTLGRGQGTGTIYF.

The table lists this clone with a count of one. CDR3 sequence: CASSMGPGLAGPGVQYF. CDR3 coding DNA: TGTGCCAGCAGCATGGGTCCGGGACTAGCGGGGCCAGGTGTGCAGTATTTT. The rearrangement links TRBV13 to TRBJ2-3, with 13 bases lining up with TRBD2. The junction had 16 bases not matched to a gene; V was cut back by 5 bases and J by 11 bases. This CDR3 has 17 amino acids. Looked up from germline, CDR1 is PRHDT and CDR2 is FYEKMQ (reference sequence).

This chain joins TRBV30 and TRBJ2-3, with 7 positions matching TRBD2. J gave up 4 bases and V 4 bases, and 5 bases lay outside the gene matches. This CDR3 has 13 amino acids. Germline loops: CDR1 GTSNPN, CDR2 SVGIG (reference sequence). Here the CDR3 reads CAWTGRVADTQYF. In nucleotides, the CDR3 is TGTGCCTGGACAGGGAGGGTCGCAGATACGCAGTATTTT.

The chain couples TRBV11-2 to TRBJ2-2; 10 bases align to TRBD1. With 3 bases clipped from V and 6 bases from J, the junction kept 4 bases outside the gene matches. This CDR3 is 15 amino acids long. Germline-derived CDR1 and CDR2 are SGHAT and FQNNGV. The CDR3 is CASSFSGTGAGELFF. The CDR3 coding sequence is TGTGCCAGCAGCTTCTCTGGGACAGGGGCCGGGGAGCTGTTTTTT.

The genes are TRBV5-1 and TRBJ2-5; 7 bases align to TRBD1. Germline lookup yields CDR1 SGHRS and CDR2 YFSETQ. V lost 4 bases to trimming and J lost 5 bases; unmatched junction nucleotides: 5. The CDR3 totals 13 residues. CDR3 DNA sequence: TGCGCCAGCAGCCCAGGGGGAAGGGAGACCCAGTACTTC. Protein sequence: CASSPGGRETQYF.

Here the CDR3 reads CASSTGTGWDEQFF. The CDR3 nucleotides are TGCGCCAGCAGCACCGGGACAGGGTGGGATGAGCAGTTCTTC. This chain joins TRBV4-1 and TRBJ2-1; 9 bases are shared with TRBD1. Unmatched junction bases numbered 7, after V lost 5 bases and J lost 8 bases. CDR1 is MGHRA and CDR2 is YSYEKL in the germline V gene. This CDR3 region has 14 residues.

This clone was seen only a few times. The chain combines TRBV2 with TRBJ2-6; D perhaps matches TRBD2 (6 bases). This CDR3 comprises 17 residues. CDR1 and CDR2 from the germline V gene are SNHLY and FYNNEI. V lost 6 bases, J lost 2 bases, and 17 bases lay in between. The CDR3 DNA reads TGTGCCAGCAGCTGGAACGTGGGAGGCACTGGGGCCAACGTCCTGACTTTC. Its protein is CASSWNVGGTGANVLTF.

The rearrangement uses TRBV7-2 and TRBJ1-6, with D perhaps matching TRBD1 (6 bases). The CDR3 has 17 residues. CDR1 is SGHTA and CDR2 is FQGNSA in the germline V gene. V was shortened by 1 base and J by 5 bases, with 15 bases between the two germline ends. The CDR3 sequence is CASSLVVRGSDNSPLHF. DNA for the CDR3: TGTGCCAGCAGCTTAGTCGTTAGGGGGAGTGATAATTCACCCCTCCACTTT.

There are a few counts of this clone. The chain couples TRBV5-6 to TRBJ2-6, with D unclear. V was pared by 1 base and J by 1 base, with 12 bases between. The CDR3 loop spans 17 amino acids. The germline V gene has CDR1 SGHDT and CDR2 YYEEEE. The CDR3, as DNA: TGTGCCAGCAGCTTGCGGGTTGCGATATCTGGGGCCAACGTCCTGACTTTC. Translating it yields CASSLRVAISGANVLTF.

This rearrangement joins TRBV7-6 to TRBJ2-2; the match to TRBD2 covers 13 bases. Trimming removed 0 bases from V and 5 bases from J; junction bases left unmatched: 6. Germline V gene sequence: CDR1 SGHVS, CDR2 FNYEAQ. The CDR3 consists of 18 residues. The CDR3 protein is CASSLALAGGRTTGELFF. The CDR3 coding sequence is TGTGCCAGCAGCTTAGCACTAGCGGGGGGGAGAACAACCGGGGAGCTGTTTTTT.

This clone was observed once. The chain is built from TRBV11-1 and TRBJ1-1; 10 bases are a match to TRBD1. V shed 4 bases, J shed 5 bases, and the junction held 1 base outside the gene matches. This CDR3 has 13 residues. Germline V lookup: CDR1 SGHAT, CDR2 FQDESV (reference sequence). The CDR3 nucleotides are TGTGCCAGCAGCTGGGGACAGGGGACTGAAGCTTTCTTT. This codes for CASSWGQGTEAFF.

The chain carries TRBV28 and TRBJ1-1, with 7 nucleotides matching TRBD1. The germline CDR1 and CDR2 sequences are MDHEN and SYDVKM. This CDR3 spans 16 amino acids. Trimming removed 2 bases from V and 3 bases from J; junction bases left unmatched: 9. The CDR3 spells CASSLARDRVDTEAFF. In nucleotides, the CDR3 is TGTGCCAGCAGTTTAGCGCGTGACAGGGTTGACACTGAAGCTTTCTTT.

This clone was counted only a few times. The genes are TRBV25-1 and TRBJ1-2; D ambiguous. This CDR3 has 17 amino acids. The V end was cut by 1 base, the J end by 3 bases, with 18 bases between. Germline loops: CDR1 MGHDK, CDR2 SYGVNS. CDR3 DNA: TGTGCCAGCAGTGAATCCAACTTCCTCGGTTTAGACTATGGCTACACCTTC. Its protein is CASSESNFLGLDYGYTF.

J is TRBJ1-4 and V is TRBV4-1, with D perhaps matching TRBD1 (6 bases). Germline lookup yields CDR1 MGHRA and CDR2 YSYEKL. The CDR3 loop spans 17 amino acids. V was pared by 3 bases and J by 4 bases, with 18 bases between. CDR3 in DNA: TGCGCCAGCAGCCAGGATCCACCGGCAGGGGTTAATGAAAAACTGTTTTTT. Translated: CASSQDPPAGVNEKLFF.

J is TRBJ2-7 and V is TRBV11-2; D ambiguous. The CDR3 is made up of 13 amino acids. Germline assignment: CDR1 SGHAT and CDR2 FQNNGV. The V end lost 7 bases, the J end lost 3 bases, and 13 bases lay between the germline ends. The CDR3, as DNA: TGTGCCAGCAAAATGGGGATAGACTACGAGCAGTACGTC. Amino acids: CASKMGIDYEQYV.

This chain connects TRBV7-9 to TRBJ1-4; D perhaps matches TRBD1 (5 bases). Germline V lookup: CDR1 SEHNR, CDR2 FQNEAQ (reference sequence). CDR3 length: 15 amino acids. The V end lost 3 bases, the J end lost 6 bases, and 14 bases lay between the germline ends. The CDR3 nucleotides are TGTGCCAGCAGCTTTTTTTTGGACACCCATGAAAAACTGTTTTTT. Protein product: CASSFFLDTHEKLFF.

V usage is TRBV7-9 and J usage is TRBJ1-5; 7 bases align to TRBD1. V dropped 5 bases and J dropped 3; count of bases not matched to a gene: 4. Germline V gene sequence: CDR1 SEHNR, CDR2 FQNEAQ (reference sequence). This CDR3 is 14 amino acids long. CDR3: CASSPGTVNQPQHF. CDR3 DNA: TGTGCCAGCAGCCCAGGGACAGTCAATCAGCCCCAGCATTTT.

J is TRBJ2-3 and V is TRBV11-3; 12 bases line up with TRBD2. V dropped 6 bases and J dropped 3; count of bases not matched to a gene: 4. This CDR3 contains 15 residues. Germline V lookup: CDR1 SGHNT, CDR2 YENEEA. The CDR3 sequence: CASSPTSGSTDTQYF. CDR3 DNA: TGTGCCAGCAGTCCGACTAGCGGGAGTACAGATACGCAGTATTTT.

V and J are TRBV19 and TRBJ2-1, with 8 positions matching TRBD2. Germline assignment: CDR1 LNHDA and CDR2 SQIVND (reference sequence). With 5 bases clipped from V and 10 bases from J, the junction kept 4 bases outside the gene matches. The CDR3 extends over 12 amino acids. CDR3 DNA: TGTGCCAGTAGTGTCCGACTAGCGGAGCAGTTCTTC. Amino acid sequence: CASSVRLAEQFF.

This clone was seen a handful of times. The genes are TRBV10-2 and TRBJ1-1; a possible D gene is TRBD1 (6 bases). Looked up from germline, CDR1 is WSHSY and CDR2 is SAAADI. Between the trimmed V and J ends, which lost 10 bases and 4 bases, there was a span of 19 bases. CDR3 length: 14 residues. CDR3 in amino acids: CATSLGAIGTEAFF. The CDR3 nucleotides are TGCGCCACCAGCCTGGGGGCAATAGGCACTGAAGCTTTCTTT.

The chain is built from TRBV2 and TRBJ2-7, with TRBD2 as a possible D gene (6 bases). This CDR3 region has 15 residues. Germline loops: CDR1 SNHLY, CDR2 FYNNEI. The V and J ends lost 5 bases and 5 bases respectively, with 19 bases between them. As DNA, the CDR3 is TGTGCCAGCAGTCAAACGTGGAGGGGTTTCGACGAGCAGTACGTC. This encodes CASSQTWRGFDEQYV.

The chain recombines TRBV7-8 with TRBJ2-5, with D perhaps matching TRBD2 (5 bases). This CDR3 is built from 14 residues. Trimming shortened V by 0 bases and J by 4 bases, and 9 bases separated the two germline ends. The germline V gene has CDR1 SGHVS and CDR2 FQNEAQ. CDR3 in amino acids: CASSLATSRETQYF. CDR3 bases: TGTGCCAGCAGCTTAGCTACTAGTCGAGAGACCCAGTACTTC.

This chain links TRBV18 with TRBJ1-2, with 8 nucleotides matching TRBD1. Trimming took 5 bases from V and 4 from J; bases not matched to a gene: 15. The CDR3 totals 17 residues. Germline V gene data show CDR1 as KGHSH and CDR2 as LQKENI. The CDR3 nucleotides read TGTGCCAGCTCAAACCCCTGGCAGGGGGCGCAGGGCTATGGCTACACCTTC. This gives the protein CASSNPWQGAQGYGYTF.

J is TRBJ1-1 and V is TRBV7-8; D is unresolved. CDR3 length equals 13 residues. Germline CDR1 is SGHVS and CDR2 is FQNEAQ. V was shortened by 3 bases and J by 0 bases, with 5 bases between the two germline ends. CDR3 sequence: CASSFSMNTEAFF. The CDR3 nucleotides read TGTGCCAGCAGCTTTAGCATGAACACTGAAGCTTTCTTT. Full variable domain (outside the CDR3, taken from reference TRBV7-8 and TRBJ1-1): GAGVSQSPRYKVAKRGQDVALRCDPISGHVSLFWYQQALGQGPEFLTYFQNEAQLDKSGLPSDRFFAERPEGSVSTLKIQRTQQEDSAVYLCASSFSMNTEAFFGQGTRLTVV.